Given below is one T cell receptor (beta chain) in context. Its antigen remains unidentified. The repertoire was sequenced with immunoSEQ multiplex PCR; TCRdb's copy has only in-frame clones and lacks some. The sample holds 150,000 to 200,000 clones, about 85% seen once. The sample belongs to a study of cytomegalovirus exposure and HLA in healthy donors. General study findings and limits: Reports showed the classifier diagnosing cytomegalovirus status with high specificity and sensitivity.

Specimen: PBMCs. The sequence came from a man younger than 30 in good health and CMV-seropositive.

CDR3 coding DNA: TGTGCCAGCAGCTCTACTCTACTAGCGGGGGTCGGTAATGAGCAGTTCTTC. This sequence encodes CASSSTLLAGVGNEQFF. V usage is TRBV7-8 and J usage is TRBJ2-1, with 11 nucleotides matching TRBD2. This CDR3 spans 17 amino acids. Germline loops: CDR1 SGHVS, CDR2 FQNEAQ. V lost 4 bases, J lost 7 bases, and 12 bases stayed unmatched.